Below, 18 T cell receptor beta chains from the same sample are listed, as sequenced in a study of spatial heterogeneity in lung cancer. Stated time point: sample taken at primary tumor resection. Tumor, nontumor lung or frozen PBMC supplied whole RNA that was sequenced unsorted. TCRdb reanalysed the 5' RACE reads using MiXCR and keeps one entry per CDR3 protein. Among approximately 52,000 distinct CDR3 sequences listed, less than 9% were seen once. This material consisted of PBMCs, taken at surgery. The receptor set was obtained from a female donor with early-stage non-small cell lung cancer.

This clonotype was observed many times. V is TRBV25-1 and J is TRBJ2-7; 7 bases align to TRBD2. Germline-derived CDR1 and CDR2 are MGHDK and SYGVNS. The ends lost 3 bases at V and 6 bases at J; junction bases unmatched: 8. This CDR3 has 14 residues. In nucleotides, the CDR3 is TGTGCCAGCAGTGATCGCCTAGCGGTCTCCGAGCAGTACTTC. This translates into CASSDRLAVSEQYF.

This clonotype showed up many times. The chain carries TRBV20-1 and TRBJ2-1; a weak D match, TRBD2 (6 bases). The CDR3 has 17 residues. Trimming removed 1 base at V and 3 bases at J, with 19 bases between. Germline CDR1 DFQATT, CDR2 SNEGSKA (reference sequence). This CDR3 reads CSARGRVGRGNYNEQFF. The CDR3 region has the DNA TGCAGTGCTAGAGGAAGAGTGGGACGGGGGAACTACAATGAGCAGTTCTTC.

In regard to this clonotype: A much larger clone differs by one base, so this may be a read error. The chain links TRBV7-7 to TRBJ2-2, with D perhaps matching TRBD1 (5 bases). CDR1 is SSHAT, CDR2 FNYEAQ, per germline (reference sequence). This CDR3 spans 16 amino acids. V was clipped by 3 bases and J by 2 bases, with 13 bases between them. The CDR3 reads CASSFLLGPNTGELFF. The DNA for the CDR3 is TGTGCCAGCAGCTTTCTCCTGGGGCCCAACACCGGGGAGCTGTTTTTT.

This clonotype came up many times. The V call is TRBV30, the J call TRBJ1-6, with 7 bases that match TRBD1. This CDR3 comprises 14 residues. Germline V lookup: CDR1 GTSNPN, CDR2 SVGIG (reference sequence). V lost 4 bases and J lost 6; bases outside the gene matches: 6. The CDR3 DNA follows: TGTGCCTGGACTAGACAGGGTACTAATTCACCCCTCCACTTT. Translation: CAWTRQGTNSPLHF.

This clonotype was seen many times. J is TRBJ2-3 and V is TRBV28; 8 bases map to TRBD1. Unmatched junction bases numbered 5, after V lost 6 bases and J lost 0 bases. The CDR3 is 15 residues long. Germline V gene data show CDR1 as MDHEN and CDR2 as SYDVKM. The CDR3 is CASSATGGSTDTQYF. In nucleotides, the CDR3 is TGTGCCAGCAGCGCAACAGGGGGTAGCACAGATACGCAGTATTTT.

There are many counts of this clonotype. J is TRBJ2-1 and V is TRBV20-1, with TRBD1 matching 7 bases. The CDR3 extends over 13 amino acids. Germline CDR1 is DFQATT and CDR2 is SNEGSKA (reference sequence). With V trimmed by 4 bases and J by 2 bases, 2 bases remained unmatched. The CDR3 is CSATQGPYNEQFF. The CDR3, as DNA: TGCAGTGCTACACAGGGGCCCTACAATGAGCAGTTCTTC.

The chain couples TRBV6-2 or TRBV6-3 to TRBJ2-1; TRBD2 matches 10 bases. Per the germline V gene, CDR1 is MNHEY and CDR2 is SVGEGT. J lost 6 bases, V lost 5 bases, and 7 bases had no gene match. The CDR3 covers 15 residues. The CDR3 DNA reads TGTGCCAGCAGTGAATCGGGACTAGCGACCAATGAGCAGTTCTTC. Translating gives CASSESGLATNEQFF.

The sample holds many counts of this clonotype. This chain links TRBV7-6 with TRBJ2-3, with TRBD2 matching 9 bases. This CDR3 region has 19 residues. CDR1 is SGHVS and CDR2 is FNYEAQ in the germline V gene. V trimming: 1 base; J trimming: 5 bases; junction bases outside the gene matches: 16. CDR3 in DNA: TGTGCCAGCAGCTTAGGGGTTAGCGGGGGAGTGTACGCGGGAGATACGCAGTATTTT. Protein: CASSLGVSGGVYAGDTQYF.

This clonotype was counted a few times. This chain connects TRBV11-2 to TRBJ2-1; no clear D gene. CDR3 size: 18 residues. Trimming removed 0 bases at V and 4 bases at J, with 19 bases between. The germline V gene encodes CDR1 SGHAT and CDR2 FQNNGV. CDR3 nucleotides: TGTGCCAGCAGCTTAGACCCTAGTACGGAGATTGGGTACAATGAGCAGTTCTTC. Encoded protein: CASSLDPSTEIGYNEQFF. The full variable domain, its missing parts supplied by reference TRBV11-2 and TRBJ2-1, is EAGVAQSPRYKIIEKRQSVAFWCNPISGHATLYWYQQILGQGPKLLIQFQNNGVVDDSQLPKDRFSAERLKGVDSTLKIQPAKLEDSAVYLCASSLDPSTEIGYNEQFFGPGTRLTVL.

This clonotype was recorded many times. V gene TRBV28 combines with J gene TRBJ1-5; no firm D call. CDR1 is MDHEN, CDR2 SYDVKM, per germline. Trimming removed 6 bases at V and 9 bases at J, with 9 bases between. The CDR3 has 11 amino acids. For the CDR3, the DNA is TGTGCCAGCAGCCGGGCGGGGCCCCAGCATTTT. Translation gives CASSRAGPQHF.

V usage is TRBV6-2 or TRBV6-3 and J usage is TRBJ1-5; D ambiguous. Per germline, CDR1 MNHEY and CDR2 SVGEGT. V lost 2 bases and J 4 bases, leaving 6 bases between the germline ends. The CDR3 spans 13 residues. CDR3 region: CASSYGENQPQHF. The CDR3 nucleotides are TGTGCCAGCAGTTACGGGGAGAATCAGCCCCAGCATTTT.

This clonotype was seen ten or more times. The V gene is TRBV29-1, the J gene TRBJ2-3; perhaps TRBD2 as D (6 bases). Germline lookup yields CDR1 SQVTM and CDR2 ANQGSEA. The V and J ends lost 3 bases and 2 bases respectively, with 15 bases between them. The CDR3 consists of 15 residues. The CDR3 here is CSVDWGETFTDTQYF. CDR3 nucleotide sequence: TGCAGCGTTGACTGGGGGGAAACCTTCACAGATACGCAGTATTTT.

This clonotype was seen repeatedly, ten times or more. This chain uses TRBV2 with TRBJ2-2, with unresolved D. Trimming removed 7 bases from V and 3 bases from J, with 12 bases in between. The CDR3 length is 14 residues. Germline lookup yields CDR1 SNHLY and CDR2 FYNNEI. CDR3 region: CASTSETYTGELFF. The CDR3 DNA reads TGTGCCAGCACTTCAGAAACCTACACCGGGGAGCTGTTTTTT.

This clonotype was observed many times. This rearrangement joins TRBV21-1 to TRBJ1-5. TRBV21-1 is tagged as a pseudogene. The CDR3 sequence is 11 residues long. CDR3 nucleotides: TGTGCCAGCAGCCTCTTTCAGCCCCAGCATTTT. This sequence encodes CASSLFQPQHF.

This clonotype was counted at least ten times. The J gene is TRBJ2-1, the V gene TRBV7-2; possible D gene TRBD1, 5 bases. The germline V gene encodes CDR1 SGHTA and CDR2 FQGNSA. The CDR3 is 13 amino acids. V lost 5 bases and J lost 4, with 9 bases in between. CDR3 residues: CASSPGQYNEQFF. The CDR3 DNA reads as TGTGCCAGCAGCCCAGGGCAGTACAATGAGCAGTTCTTC.

This clonotype turned up a few times. This chain joins TRBV30 and TRBJ1-1; D is ambiguous. V lost 4 bases to trimming and J lost 3 bases, with 15 bases between them. Per germline, CDR1 GTSNPN and CDR2 SVGIG (reference sequence). This CDR3 comprises 14 residues. The DNA for the CDR3 is TGTGCCTGGACCCTCGGTGCGGGCTACACTGAAGCTTTCTTT. Translated, it gives CAWTLGAGYTEAFF. The whole variable domain, remainder taken from reference TRBV30 and TRBJ1-1, is SQTIHQWPATLVQPVGSPLSLECTVEGTSNPNLYWYRQAAGRGLQLLFYSVGIGQISSEVPQNLSASRPQDRQFILSSKKLLLSDSGFYLCAWTLGAGYTEAFFGQGTRLTVV.

This clonotype was counted a few times. The chain uses TRBV20-1 and TRBJ2-7; 7 bases align to TRBD1. This CDR3 is built from 13 residues. CDR1 is DFQATT, CDR2 SNEGSKA, per germline (reference sequence). Here the CDR3 DNA reads TGCAGCTTGCCCGGGACAGTGTCCTACGAGCAGTACTTC. Amino acids: CSLPGTVSYEQYF.

This chain uses TRBV11-1 with TRBJ2-5; 15 bases map to TRBD2. This CDR3 region has 18 residues. The V gene end was trimmed by 4 bases and the J gene end by 4 bases; junction bases not matched to a gene: 10. Germline CDR1 is SGHAT and CDR2 is FQDESV (reference sequence). The CDR3 loop is CASSYPRTSGGGSETQYF. CDR3 DNA: TGTGCCAGCAGCTACCCCCGGACTAGCGGGGGGGGATCAGAGACCCAGTACTTC.